This is a list of T cell receptor beta chains from one sample in a study of T cells in Graves' hyperthyroidism and ophthalmopathy. TCRdb reanalysed the multiplex PCR reads using MiXCR and keeps one entry per CDR3 protein. The table has about 400,000 distinct CDR3 sequences, about 15% seen once. Sequencing was done on a sample of blood. The receptors were sampled from a woman in her 30s with Graves' hyperthyroidism. CDR3s include the opening cysteine and the closing phenylalanine or tryptophan. D genes are given only for firm matches. Where a row states a size, it is once, few, many or the class of an expanded clone; other rows omit it.

d_gene	v_gene	j_gene	abundance	CDR3aa	CDR3nt
-	TRBV5-1	TRBJ2-1	many	CASSLEAGYNEQFF	TGCGCCAGCAGCTTGGAAGCGGGCTACAATGAGCAGTTCTTC
-	TRBV6-6	TRBJ1-5	-	CASSYSDNGNQPQHF	TGTGCCAGCAGTTACTCGGACAATGGCAATCAGCCCCAGCATTTT
-	TRBV19	TRBJ2-7	-	CASSMGTSYEQYF	TGTGCCAGTAGTATGGGCACCTCCTACGAGCAGTACTTC
-	TRBV7-8	TRBJ1-1	-	CASSLAVTVNTEAFF	TGTGCCAGCAGCTTAGCGGTGACGGTGAACACTGAAGCTTTCTTT
-	TRBV20-1	TRBJ2-1	many	CSALSWRDYNEQFF	TGCAGTGCCCTAAGTTGGCGTGACTACAATGAGCAGTTCTTC
-	TRBV29-1	TRBJ2-1	few	CSATASPPGSGFYNEQFF	TGCAGCGCAACTGCTAGCCCCCCGGGGAGCGGCTTCTACAATGAGCAGTTCTTC
-	TRBV28	TRBJ2-1	many	CASSRRATSEQFF	TGTGCCAGCAGCCGCAGGGCGACTAGTGAGCAGTTCTTC
TRBD2	TRBV28	TRBJ2-1	many	CASSPGLAGSNEQFF	TGTGCCAGCAGCCCGGGACTAGCGGGATCCAATGAGCAGTTCTTC
-	TRBV2	TRBJ2-2	many	CASSGQTQNTGELFF	TGTGCCAGCAGCGGCCAAACCCAAAACACCGGGGAGCTGTTTTTT
-	TRBV3-1	TRBJ2-7	many	CASTLGASYEQYF	TGTGCCAGCACCCTGGGGGCCAGCTACGAGCAGTACTTC
-	TRBV30	TRBJ2-6	few	CAWSISSGANVLTF	TGTGCCTGGAGTATAAGCTCTGGGGCCAACGTCCTGACTTTC
TRBD2	TRBV7-8	TRBJ2-1	-	CASSPRALADNEQFF	TGTGCCAGCAGCCCTCGGGCCCTAGCGGACAATGAGCAGTTCTTC
-	TRBV12-5	TRBJ1-6	few	CASGLFDSEAVNSPLHF	TGTGCTAGTGGTTTGTTCGACAGTGAAGCGGTTAATTCACCCCTCCACTTT
-	TRBV9	TRBJ2-3	-	CASSAGHTTTDTQYF	TGTGCCAGCAGCGCGGGACACACGACCACAGATACGCAGTATTTT
-	TRBV7-9	TRBJ1-2	-	CASSLTEKNYGYTF	TGTGCCAGCAGCTTGACGGAGAAAAACTATGGCTACACCTTC
-	TRBV18	TRBJ2-2	-	CASSPRAGTANTGELFF	TGTGCCAGCTCACCCCGGGCAGGGACGGCGAACACCGGGGAGCTGTTTTTT
-	TRBV20-1	TRBJ2-2	few	CSAIGGTNTGELFF	TGCAGTGCTATTGGCGGGACGAACACCGGGGAGCTGTTTTTT
-	TRBV4-1	TRBJ2-1	-	CASSQSGNTYSIYNEQFF	TGCGCCAGCAGCCAGTCCGGGAATACCTATTCCATCTACAATGAGCAGTTCTTC
TRBD1	TRBV30	TRBJ2-1	many	CAWSGQGYNEQFF	TGTGCCTGGAGTGGACAGGGATACAATGAGCAGTTCTTC
TRBD2	TRBV20-1	TRBJ2-1	many	CSARDLREVNNEQFF	TGCAGTGCTAGAGATTTGCGGGAGGTTAACAATGAGCAGTTCTTC
-	TRBV13	TRBJ2-5	few	CASSLGVNEETQYF	TGTGCCAGCAGCTTAGGGGTGAACGAAGAGACCCAGTACTTC
-	TRBV29-1	TRBJ2-7	-	CSVEVDPYEQYF	TGCAGCGTTGAAGTCGATCCCTACGAGCAGTACTTC
-	TRBV6-1	TRBJ2-2	-	CASSFGQTTGELFF	TGTGCCAGCAGTTTTGGACAGACCACCGGGGAGCTGTTTTTT
-	TRBV6-1	TRBJ1-2	few	CASSLGSVPENYGYTF	TGTGCCAGCAGCCTCGGGTCGGTTCCTGAAAACTATGGCTACACCTTC
-	TRBV24-1	TRBJ2-7	-	CATMDTENYEQYF	TGTGCCACCATGGATACCGAAAACTACGAGCAGTACTTC
-	TRBV7-3	TRBJ2-3	-	CASSLVFGSGTDTQYF	-
TRBD1	TRBV30	TRBJ2-3	-	CACERQGYGTDTQYF	TGTGCCTGCGAGAGACAGGGCTACGGAACAGATACGCAGTATTTT
-	TRBV6-1	TRBJ2-2	-	CASDDPLGGELFF	TGTGCCAGCGACGACCCCCTGGGGGGGGAGCTGTTTTTT
-	TRBV24-1	TRBJ1-1	few	CATSDSQLGRGSEAFF	TGTGCCACCAGTGATTCCCAATTGGGTAGGGGGAGTGAAGCTTTCTTT
-	TRBV5-1	TRBJ2-3	many	CASSPLVLSTDTQYF	TGCGCCAGCAGCCCTCTAGTCCTATCCACAGATACGCAGTATTTT
TRBD2	TRBV7-2	TRBJ2-7	-	CASSLKAGGSVYEQYF	TGTGCCAGCAGCTTAAAGGCGGGAGGGTCCGTCTACGAGCAGTACTTC
-	TRBV10-3	TRBJ2-7	-	CAISGTEDFYEQYF	TGTGCCATCAGTGGGACCGAGGACTTCTACGAGCAGTACTTC
TRBD1	TRBV28	TRBJ1-1	few	CASSMGQPTEAFF	TGTGCCAGCAGTATGGGACAGCCGACTGAAGCTTTCTTT
-	TRBV20-1	TRBJ1-1	-	CSAPQGLNTEASF	TGCAGTGCTCCTCAGGGGCTGAACACTGAAGCTTCCTTT
-	TRBV3-1	TRBJ1-1	many	CASSLQTVNTEAFF	TGTGCCAGCAGCCTACAGACCGTGAACACTGAAGCTTTCTTT
-	TRBV7-2	TRBJ2-7	many	CASSLTETGLRDRAYEQYF	TGTGCCAGCAGCCTGACCGAAACGGGTTTGCGGGACAGAGCCTACGAGCAGTACTTC
TRBD2	TRBV20-1	TRBJ2-3	many	CSAPSGSRTDTQYF	TGCAGTGCTCCTAGCGGGAGTCGCACAGATACGCAGTATTTT
-	TRBV20-1	TRBJ1-3	-	CSATTGSPGNTIYF	TGCAGTGCAACTACAGGGAGCCCTGGAAACACCATATATTTT
TRBD2	TRBV6-1	TRBJ2-2	few	CASSTTGRGRDGELFF	TGTGCCAGCAGCACCACGGGGAGGGGACGCGACGGGGAGCTGTTTTTT
-	TRBV11-2	TRBJ2-3	many	CASSSASDTITDTQYF	TGTGCCAGCAGCTCAGCTAGCGACACCATTACAGATACGCAGTATTTT
-	TRBV6-2/TRBV6-3	TRBJ2-3	-	CASSLKTADTQYF	TGTGCCAGCAGCCTCAAGACAGCAGATACGCAGTATTTT
-	TRBV10-3	TRBJ2-3	many	CAIRPVETRTDTQYF	TGTGCCATCAGACCAGTAGAGACCCGCACAGATACGCAGTATTTT
-	TRBV5-1	TRBJ2-3	-	CATSEQAGTDTQYF	TGCGCCACCTCGGAGCAGGCTGGCACAGATACGCAGTATTTT
-	TRBV30	TRBJ2-7	-	CAWIVKGGSSYEQYF	TGTGCCTGGATCGTCAAGGGCGGCAGCTCCTACGAGCAGTACTTC
-	TRBV6-1	TRBJ2-7	few	CASSPSRQIGGQYF	TGTGCCAGCAGCCCCTCTCGACAGATAGGGGGGCAGTACTTC
-	TRBV5-1	TRBJ2-2	few	CASRAGGSNTGELFF	TGCGCCAGCAGGGCTGGGGGCTCGAACACCGGGGAGCTGTTTTTT
TRBD2	TRBV6-5	TRBJ2-7	many	CASSYTLAGVAPLYEQYF	TGTGCCAGCAGTTACACTCTGGCGGGAGTCGCTCCTCTCTACGAGCAGTACTTC
-	TRBV6-1	TRBJ1-2	-	CASSRDGPNYGYTF	TGTGCCAGCAGCCGGGACGGCCCTAACTATGGCTACACCTTC
TRBD2	TRBV7-8	TRBJ2-2	-	CASNRETSGNPGELFF	TGTGCCAGCAACCGAGAGACTAGCGGGAACCCCGGGGAGCTGTTTTTT
TRBD1	TRBV5-1	TRBJ2-5	few	CASGTGTGGGETQYF	TGCGCCAGCGGCACCGGGACAGGAGGAGGAGAGACCCAGTACTTC